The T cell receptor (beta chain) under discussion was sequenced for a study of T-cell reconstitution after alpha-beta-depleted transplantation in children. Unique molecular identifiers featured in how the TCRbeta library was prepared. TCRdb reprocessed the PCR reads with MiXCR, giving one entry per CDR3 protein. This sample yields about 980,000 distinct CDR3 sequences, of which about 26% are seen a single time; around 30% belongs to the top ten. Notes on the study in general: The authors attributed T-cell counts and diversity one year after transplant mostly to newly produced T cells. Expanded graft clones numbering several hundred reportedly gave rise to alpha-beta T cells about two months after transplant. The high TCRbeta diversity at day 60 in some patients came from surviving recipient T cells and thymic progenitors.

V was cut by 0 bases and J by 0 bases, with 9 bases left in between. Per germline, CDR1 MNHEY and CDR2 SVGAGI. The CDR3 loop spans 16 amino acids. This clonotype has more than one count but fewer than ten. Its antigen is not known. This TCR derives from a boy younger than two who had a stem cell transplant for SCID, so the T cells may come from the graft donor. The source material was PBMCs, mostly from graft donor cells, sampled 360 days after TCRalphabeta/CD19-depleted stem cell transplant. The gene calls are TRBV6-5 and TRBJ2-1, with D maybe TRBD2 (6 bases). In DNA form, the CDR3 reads TGTGCCAGCAGTTACTCGAGACTAGTCTCCTACAATGAGCAGTTCTTC. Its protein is CASSYSRLVSYNEQFF.